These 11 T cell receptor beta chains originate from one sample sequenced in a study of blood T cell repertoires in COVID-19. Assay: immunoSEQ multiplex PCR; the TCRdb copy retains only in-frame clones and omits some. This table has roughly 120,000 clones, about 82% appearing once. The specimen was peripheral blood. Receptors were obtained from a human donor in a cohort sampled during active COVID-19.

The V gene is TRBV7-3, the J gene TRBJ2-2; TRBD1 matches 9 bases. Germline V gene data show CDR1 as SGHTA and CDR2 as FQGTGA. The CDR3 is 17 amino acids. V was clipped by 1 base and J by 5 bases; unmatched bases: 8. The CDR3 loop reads CASSLKPGQGLTGELFF. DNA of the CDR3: TGTGCCAGCAGCTTAAAGCCGGGACAGGGTTTAACCGGGGAGCTGTTTTTT.

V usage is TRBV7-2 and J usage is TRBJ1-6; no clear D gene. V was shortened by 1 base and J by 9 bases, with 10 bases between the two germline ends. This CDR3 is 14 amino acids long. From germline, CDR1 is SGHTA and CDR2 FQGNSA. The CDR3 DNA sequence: TGTGCCAGCAGCTTAGGCAGGATGTCTTCACCCCTCCACTTT. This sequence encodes CASSLGRMSSPLHF.

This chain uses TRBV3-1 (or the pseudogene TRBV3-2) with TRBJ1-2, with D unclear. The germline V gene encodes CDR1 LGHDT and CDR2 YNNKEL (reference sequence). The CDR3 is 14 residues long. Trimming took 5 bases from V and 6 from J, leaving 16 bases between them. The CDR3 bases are TGTGCCAGCAGCTTGAACCTAGCCGGGGATGGCTACACCTTC. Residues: CASSLNLAGDGYTF.

Here the CDR3 DNA reads TGCGCCAGCAGCTTGGGGGCGGGATCGGGTGAGCAGTTCTTC. Translating gives CASSLGAGSGEQFF. The chain links TRBV5-1 to TRBJ2-1; TRBD2 is a possible D gene (6 bases). Trimming shortened V by 0 bases and J by 9 bases, and 13 bases separated the two germline ends. The CDR3 runs 14 residues. Germline V gene data show CDR1 as SGHRS and CDR2 as YFSETQ.

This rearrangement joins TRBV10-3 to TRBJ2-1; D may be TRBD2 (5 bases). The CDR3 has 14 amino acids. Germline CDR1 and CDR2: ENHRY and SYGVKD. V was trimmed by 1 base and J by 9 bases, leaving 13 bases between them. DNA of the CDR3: TGTGCCATCAGTGAGTACCCGGGGATCGGTGAGCAGTTCTTC. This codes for CAISEYPGIGEQFF.

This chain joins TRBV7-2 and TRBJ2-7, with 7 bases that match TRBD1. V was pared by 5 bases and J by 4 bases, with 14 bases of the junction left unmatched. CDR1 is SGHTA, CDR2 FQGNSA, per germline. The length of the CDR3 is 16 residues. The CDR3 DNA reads TGTGCCAGCAGCGTAAGACAGGGAAATGGGCTTTACGAGCAGTACTTC. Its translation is CASSVRQGNGLYEQYF.

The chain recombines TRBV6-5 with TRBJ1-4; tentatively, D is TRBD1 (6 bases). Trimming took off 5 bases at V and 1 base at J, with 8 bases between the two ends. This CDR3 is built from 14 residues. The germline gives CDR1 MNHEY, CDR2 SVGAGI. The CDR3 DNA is TGTGCCAGCAGTCTACAGGGAACTAATGAAAAACTGTTTTTT. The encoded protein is CASSLQGTNEKLFF.

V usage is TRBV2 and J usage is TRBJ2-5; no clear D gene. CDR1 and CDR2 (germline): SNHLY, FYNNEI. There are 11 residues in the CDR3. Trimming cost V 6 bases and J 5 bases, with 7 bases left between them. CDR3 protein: CASREQETQYF. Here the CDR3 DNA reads TGTGCCAGCAGGGAACAGGAGACCCAGTACTTC. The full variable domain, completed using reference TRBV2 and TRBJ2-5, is EPEVTQTPSHQVTQMGQEVILRCVPISNHLYFYWYRQILGQKVEFLVSFYNNEISEKSEIFDDQFSVERPDGSNFTLKIRSTKLEDSAMYFCASREQETQYFGPGTRLLVL.

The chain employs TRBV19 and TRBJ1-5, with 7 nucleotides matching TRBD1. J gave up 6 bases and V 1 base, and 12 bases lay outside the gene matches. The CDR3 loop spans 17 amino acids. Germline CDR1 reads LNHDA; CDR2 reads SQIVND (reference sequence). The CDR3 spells CASSIGLRQGITQPQHF. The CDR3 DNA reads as TGTGCCAGTAGTATAGGATTGAGACAGGGCATCACTCAGCCCCAGCATTTT.

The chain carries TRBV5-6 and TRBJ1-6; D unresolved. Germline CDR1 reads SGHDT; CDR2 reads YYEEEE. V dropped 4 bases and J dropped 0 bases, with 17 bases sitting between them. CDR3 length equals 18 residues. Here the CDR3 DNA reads TGTGCCAGCAGCGGCTTTGCGGTGAAGAGCTCCTATAATTCACCCCTCCACTTT. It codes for CASSGFAVKSSYNSPLHF.

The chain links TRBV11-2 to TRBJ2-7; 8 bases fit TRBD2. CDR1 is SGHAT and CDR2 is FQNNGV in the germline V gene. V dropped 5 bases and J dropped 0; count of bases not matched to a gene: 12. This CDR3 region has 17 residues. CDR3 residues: CASSRVTTSANSYEQYF. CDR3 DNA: TGTGCCAGCAGCAGAGTCACGACTAGCGCGAACTCCTACGAGCAGTACTTC.